Below, 26 T cell receptor beta chains from the same sample are listed, as sequenced in a study of cytomegalovirus exposure and HLA in healthy donors. The primer mix had 60 Vbeta and 13 Jbeta primers. The repertoire was sequenced with immunoSEQ multiplex PCR; TCRdb's copy has only in-frame clones and lacks some. The data hold 200,000 to 250,000 clones, with 77% observed a single time. Sequenced material: PBMCs. These receptors were obtained from a woman aged 55-75 years in good health and CMV-seropositive.

The chain uses TRBV11-2 and TRBJ2-3; possibly TRBD2 for D (6 bases). The germline gives CDR1 SGHAT, CDR2 FQNNGV. V was cut by 2 bases and J by 6 bases, with 15 bases left in between. This CDR3 contains 15 residues. As DNA, the CDR3 is TGTGCCAGCAGCTTAAACGAACTAGCCGCCGATACGCAGTATTTT. Translated: CASSLNELAADTQYF.

The chain is built from TRBV21-1 and TRBJ2-1; whether TRBD2, the table's D call, matches the DNA was not checked. TRBV21-1 is noted as a pseudogene. This CDR3 is built from 11 residues. The CDR3 DNA follows: TGTGCCAGAGGGAGATTTTGGGAGCAGTTCTTC. Translating it yields CARGRFWEQFF.

The chain uses TRBV6-1 and TRBJ1-2; the D is unclear. Trimming shortened V by 5 bases and J by 8 bases, and 15 bases separated the two germline ends. This CDR3 region has 13 residues. CDR1 and CDR2 from the germline V gene are MNHNS and SASEGT. The CDR3 reads CASSLDGIGGYTF. The CDR3 nucleotides are TGTGCCAGCAGTCTAGACGGTATAGGAGGCTACACCTTC.

The chain carries TRBV19 and TRBJ1-1; no reliable D call. V lost 3 bases to trimming and J lost 0 bases, with 8 bases between them. The CDR3 consists of 14 residues. Per the germline V gene, CDR1 is LNHDA and CDR2 is SQIVND (reference sequence). CDR3 loop: CASSIVRLNTEAFF. CDR3 sequence (DNA): TGTGCCAGTAGTATTGTCAGATTGAACACTGAAGCTTTCTTT.

This rearrangement joins TRBV19 to TRBJ1-2; 9 bases match TRBD1. Germline values: CDR1 LNHDA, CDR2 SQIVND (reference sequence). This CDR3 spans 15 amino acids. Trimming at V came to 4 bases and at J to 4 bases, leaving 7 bases not matched to a gene. The CDR3 reads CASSTKADRGYGYTF. The CDR3, as DNA: TGTGCCAGTAGTACCAAAGCGGACAGGGGCTATGGCTACACCTTC.

The chain couples TRBV10-1 to TRBJ2-5; possibly TRBD2 for D (5 bases). Trimming removed 2 bases from V and 1 base from J, with 14 bases in between. This CDR3 region has 16 residues. Germline V lookup: CDR1 WNHNN, CDR2 SYGVQD (reference sequence). In DNA form, the CDR3 reads TGCGCCAGCAGTGAGAGGTTGGGAGTCTCCCAAGAGACCCAGTACTTC. Encoded protein: CASSERLGVSQETQYF.

The rearrangement joins TRBV30 to TRBJ1-2; the match to TRBD1 covers 9 bases. The CDR3 loop spans 16 amino acids. Germline V gene sequence: CDR1 GTSNPN, CDR2 SVGIG (reference sequence). Trimming removed 0 bases from V and 7 bases from J; junction bases left unmatched: 12. The CDR3 region is CAWSVPSGTGSLGYTF. The DNA of the CDR3 is TGTGCCTGGAGTGTACCTTCGGGGACAGGGTCCCTTGGCTACACCTTC.

The CDR3 DNA is TGTGCCAGCAGCGTAGTGTCGGGGGAGACCCAGTACTTC. Residues: CASSVVSGETQYF. This sequence joins TRBV9 and TRBJ2-5; weak D call: TRBD2 (5 bases). Germline lookup yields CDR1 SGDLS and CDR2 YYNGEE. The CDR3 runs to 13 residues. Trimming removed 0 bases at V and 5 bases at J, with 8 bases between.

The DNA of the CDR3 is TGTGCCAGTAGTATTGGAGGAGGCTTCGGGTTAGAGACCCAGTACTTC. Encoded protein: CASSIGGGFGLETQYF. J is TRBJ2-5 and V is TRBV19; TRBD2 is a possible D gene (5 bases). CDR3 size: 16 residues. The V end lost 3 bases, the J end lost 4 bases, and 18 bases lay between the germline ends. The germline gives CDR1 LNHDA, CDR2 SQIVND (reference sequence).

The DNA for the CDR3 is TGTGCCAGCAGCTCGGGGGGCGCGGCCGCCGGGGAGCTGTTTTTT. Encoded protein: CASSSGGAAAGELFF. This chain uses TRBV5-4 with TRBJ2-2; possibly TRBD2 for D (7 bases). V lost 3 bases and J lost 6, with 15 bases in between. Germline CDR1 is SGHNT and CDR2 is YYREEE (reference sequence). The CDR3 has 15 amino acids.

The chain has TRBV5-4 and TRBJ2-3; 8 bases match TRBD2. CDR1 and CDR2 (germline): SGHNT, YYREEE (reference sequence). The trim removed 2 bases at V and 4 bases at J, leaving 6 bases unmatched. The CDR3 covers 15 residues. CDR3 nucleotide sequence: TGTGCCAGCAGCTTAAGAGCGGGAGAGTCAGATACGCAGTATTTT. Protein sequence: CASSLRAGESDTQYF.

The chain couples TRBV5-1 to TRBJ2-3; TRBD2 matches 10 bases. The length of the CDR3 is 16 residues. V dropped 4 bases and J dropped 1; count of bases not matched to a gene: 6. Per the germline V gene, CDR1 is SGHRS and CDR2 is YFSETQ. CDR3 nucleotides: TGCGCCAGCAGCCAAGCAGGGACTAGCGGCACAGATACGCAGTATTTT. As protein: CASSQAGTSGTDTQYF.

This clone has a handful of counts. The chain uses TRBV30 and TRBJ1-1; tentative D call: TRBD1 (5 bases). Germline assignment: CDR1 GTSNPN and CDR2 SVGIG (reference sequence). There are 13 residues in the CDR3. V lost 1 base to trimming and J lost 6 bases, with 12 bases between them. In DNA, the CDR3 is TGTGCCTGGAGTGACGGGGGGTGGGCTGAAGCTTTCTTT. This sequence encodes CAWSDGGWAEAFF.

Regarding this clone: A read error may account for a junction end that differs from germline. The V gene is TRBV7-9, the J gene TRBJ2-7; D may be TRBD1 (6 bases). The CDR3 is 15 residues long. Germline V gives CDR1 SEHNR, CDR2 FQNEAQ (reference sequence). The chain's CDR3 is CSSSPRWDNSYEQYF. The CDR3 nucleotides read TGTTCCAGCAGCCCCCGATGGGACAACTCCTACGAGCAGTACTTC.

The chain combines TRBV7-3 with TRBJ1-2; 7 nucleotides match TRBD1. Per the germline V gene, CDR1 is SGHTA and CDR2 is FQGTGA. This CDR3 comprises 14 residues. J lost 2 bases, V lost 5 bases, and 5 bases had no gene match. This chain's CDR3 is CASSPPDRNYGYTF. The CDR3 DNA reads as TGTGCCAGCAGCCCCCCGGACAGGAACTATGGCTACACCTTC.

Details on this clone: One end of the junction fails to match germline, which may point to a read error. The rearrangement joins TRBV7-9 to TRBJ2-7, with 9 bases aligning to TRBD1. Germline CDR1 reads SEHNR; CDR2 reads FQNEAQ (reference sequence). The CDR3 has 15 residues. CDR3 coding DNA: TGTTCCAGCAGCTTACCGGGGACAGGGTTAAACGAGCAGTACTTC. It codes for CSSSLPGTGLNEQYF.

The gene calls are TRBV7-9 and TRBJ1-1, with D tentatively TRBD1 (5 bases). CDR1 and CDR2 from the germline V gene are SEHNR and FQNEAQ (reference sequence). Deletions cut 2 bases from V and 6 bases from J, with 13 bases between. CDR3 size: 14 residues. The CDR3 DNA sequence: TGTGCCAGCAGCTTACCCCGCAGGGTGTCTGAAGCTTTCTTT. As protein: CASSLPRRVSEAFF.

The CDR3 spells CASNGAGNAQETQYF. In DNA, the CDR3 is TGTGCCAGCAACGGGGCGGGGAATGCTCAAGAGACCCAGTACTTC. The chain has TRBV2 and TRBJ2-5; TRBD2 is a possible D gene (6 bases). Per the germline V gene, CDR1 is SNHLY and CDR2 is FYNNEI. This CDR3 region has 15 residues. Trimming removed 7 bases at V and 2 bases at J, with 17 bases between.

The chain uses TRBV5-1 and TRBJ1-4, with 10 positions matching TRBD1. Losses at the gene ends were 0 bases for V and 8 bases for J; bases not matched to a gene: 4. The germline CDR1 and CDR2 sequences are SGHRS and YFSETQ. The CDR3 length is 15 residues. In nucleotides, the CDR3 is TGCGCCAGCAGCTTGGGGGGGACAGGGGACGAAAAACTGTTTTTT. Translating it yields CASSLGGTGDEKLFF.

The CDR3 nucleotides read TGTGCCAGCAGCCCCAGGGGCCCCGGGGAGCTGTTTTTT. This gives the protein CASSPRGPGELFF. The gene calls are TRBV6-5 and TRBJ2-2; D perhaps matches TRBD1 (6 bases). There are 13 residues in the CDR3. Trimming removed 6 bases from V and 6 bases from J, with 11 bases in between. Germline values: CDR1 MNHEY, CDR2 SVGAGI.

The chain combines TRBV10-3 with TRBJ1-5; TRBD1 aligns across 10 bases. The J segment lost 4 bases and the V segment lost 8 bases, leaving 5 bases of the junction unmatched. Germline CDR1 ENHRY, CDR2 SYGVKD. The CDR3 is 14 residues long. Here the CDR3 DNA reads TGTGCCATCGGGGACAGGGGTGAGAATCAGCCCCAGCATTTT. Translation: CAIGDRGENQPQHF.

This clone was recorded a few times. The chain links TRBV10-3 to TRBJ1-3; D gene uncertain. Trimming cost V 7 bases and J 0 bases, with 13 bases left between them. The CDR3 has 15 amino acids. The germline V gene has CDR1 ENHRY and CDR2 SYGVKD. The CDR3, as DNA: TGTGCCATCACTTTGGCAGGCCCCTCTGGAAACACCATATATTTT. It codes for CAITLAGPSGNTIYF.

This rearrangement joins TRBV7-8 to TRBJ1-2, with unresolved D. V was trimmed by 2 bases and J by 4 bases, leaving 14 bases between them. This CDR3 region has 15 residues. Germline V CDR1 and CDR2: SGHVS, FQNEAQ. This CDR3 reads CASSLLRLLSYGYTF. CDR3 DNA sequence: TGTGCCAGCAGCTTACTCCGACTGCTTTCCTATGGCTACACCTTC.

The CDR3 DNA reads as TGCGCCAGCAGCTCCTGGACTAGCGGGGGCCGCACAGATACGCAGTATTTT. Its translation is CASSSWTSGGRTDTQYF. This chain links TRBV5-1 with TRBJ2-3; 13 bases fit TRBD2. The CDR3 extends over 17 amino acids. With 3 bases clipped from V and 1 base from J, the junction kept 5 bases outside the gene matches. The germline V gene has CDR1 SGHRS and CDR2 YFSETQ.

The chain carries TRBV18 and TRBJ2-3; 7 nucleotides line up with TRBD1. The V gene's germline CDR1 is KGHSH and CDR2 LQKENI. This CDR3 contains 15 residues. The V gene end was trimmed by 2 bases and the J gene end by 6 bases; junction bases not matched to a gene: 8. CDR3 protein: CASSPKDRTVDTQYF. CDR3 DNA: TGTGCCAGCTCACCAAAGGACAGGACGGTTGATACGCAGTATTTT. Filled out from reference TRBV18 and TRBJ2-3, the complete variable domain reads NAGVMQNPRHLVRRRGQEARLRCSPMKGHSHVYWYRQLPEEGLKFMVYLQKENIIDESGMPKERFSAEFPKEGPSILRIQQVVRGDSAAYFCASSPKDRTVDTQYFGPGTRLTVL.

V gene TRBV5-1 combines with J gene TRBJ2-3, with TRBD2 matching 8 bases. Germline CDR1 reads SGHRS; CDR2 reads YFSETQ. Trimming took 0 bases from V and 4 from J; bases not matched to a gene: 4. There are 15 residues in the CDR3. CDR3 sequence (DNA): TGCGCCAGCAGCTTGGGGACGGGAGGGGCAGATACGCAGTATTTT. This codes for CASSLGTGGADTQYF.